Each of the 6 T cell receptor beta chains below was sequenced from the same sample in a study of blood T cell repertoires in COVID-19. Produced via immunoSEQ multiplex PCR; TCRdb's table is partial and in-frame only. This sample has tens of thousands of clones, with over 75% found just once. Material for sequencing was peripheral blood. These receptors all stem from a woman of 80 years or more with active or convalescent COVID-19.

V is TRBV10-3 and J is TRBJ2-3; possibly TRBD1 for D (8 bases). V lost 0 bases and J lost 0, with 19 bases in between. The CDR3 covers 19 residues. Germline loops: CDR1 ENHRY, CDR2 SYGVKD. The CDR3, as DNA: TGTGCCATCAGTGAGTCGGGGGGGACAGGACCGACTAGCACAGATACGCAGTATTTT. It encodes CAISESGGTGPTSTDTQYF.

CDR3 sequence: CASSPMGLAGGTGANVLTF. The CDR3, as DNA: TGTGCCAGCAGCCCAATGGGACTAGCGGGGGGGACTGGGGCCAACGTCCTGACTTTC. The chain combines TRBV7-2 with TRBJ2-6; 16 bases map to TRBD2. Germline trimming cut 5 bases from V and 2 bases from J; bases unmatched to any gene: 6. Germline CDR1 SGHTA, CDR2 FQGNSA. The CDR3 consists of 19 residues.

This clone was seen a handful of times. V and J are TRBV5-4 and TRBJ2-7, with 7 bases that match TRBD1. The ends lost 5 bases at V and 5 bases at J; junction bases unmatched: 10. The germline V gene encodes CDR1 SGHNT and CDR2 YYREEE (reference sequence). This CDR3 comprises 14 residues. The CDR3 here is CASRPDRAPNEQYF. The CDR3 nucleotides read TGTGCCAGCAGACCAGACAGGGCGCCAAACGAGCAGTACTTC.

The V call is TRBV18, the J call TRBJ1-4; the D gene is possibly TRBD1 (5 bases). V was cut by 3 bases and J by 7 bases, with 21 bases left in between. The CDR3 is made up of 17 amino acids. Germline CDR1 and CDR2: KGHSH and LQKENI. The CDR3 DNA follows: TGTGCCAGCTCACCCCGGGTGTCTGGACAACTCCCTGAAAAACTGTTTTTT. It yields the protein CASSPRVSGQLPEKLFF.

The gene calls are TRBV7-6 and TRBJ1-5; 10 nucleotides agree with TRBD1. The CDR3 consists of 15 residues. V dropped 3 bases and J dropped 3; count of bases not matched to a gene: 2. Germline V gene sequence: CDR1 SGHVS, CDR2 FNYEAQ. The CDR3 is CASSLGTGVNQPQHF. In DNA form, the CDR3 reads TGTGCCAGCAGCTTGGGGACAGGGGTCAATCAGCCCCAGCATTTT.

This sequence joins TRBV4-3 and TRBJ2-1, with 8 bases lining up with TRBD1. The CDR3 spans 17 residues. In germline, CDR1 is LGHNA, CDR2 YSLEER. V shed 0 bases, J shed 10 bases, and the junction held 14 bases outside the gene matches. CDR3 in amino acids: CASSQDISETGASEQFF. CDR3 DNA sequence: TGCGCCAGCAGCCAAGACATATCAGAGACAGGGGCGAGCGAGCAGTTCTTC.